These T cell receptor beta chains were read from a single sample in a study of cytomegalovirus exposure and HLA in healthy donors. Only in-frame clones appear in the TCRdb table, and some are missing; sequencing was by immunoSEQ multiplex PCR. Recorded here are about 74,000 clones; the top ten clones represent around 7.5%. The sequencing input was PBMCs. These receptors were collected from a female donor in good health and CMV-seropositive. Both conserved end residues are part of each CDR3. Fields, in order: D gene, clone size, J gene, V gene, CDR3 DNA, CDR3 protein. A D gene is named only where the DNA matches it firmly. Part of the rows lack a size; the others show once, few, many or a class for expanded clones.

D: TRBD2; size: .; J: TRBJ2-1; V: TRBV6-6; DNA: TGTGCCAGCAGTGGTACTAGCGGGGGGGATGAGCAGTTCTTC; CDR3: CASSGTSGGDEQFF
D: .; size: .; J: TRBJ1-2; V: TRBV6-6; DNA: TGTGCCAGCAGCAAGGGGGAGTATGGCTACACCTTC; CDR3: CASSKGEYGYTF
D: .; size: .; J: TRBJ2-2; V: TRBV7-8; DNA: TGTGCCAGCAGCTTATATGAGAAAGCGAACACCGGGGAGCTGTTTTTT; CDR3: CASSLYEKANTGELFF
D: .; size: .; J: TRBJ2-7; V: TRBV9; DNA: TGTGCCAGCAGCATCGACAGGTTCTCCTACGAGCAGTACTTC; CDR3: CASSIDRFSYEQYF
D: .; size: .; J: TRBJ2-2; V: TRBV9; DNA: TGTGCCAGCAGCGCCACAGACGCGAACACCGGGGAGCTGTTTTTT; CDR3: CASSATDANTGELFF
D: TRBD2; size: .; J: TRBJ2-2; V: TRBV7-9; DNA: TGTGCCAGCAGCTTCGCGGGGGGGCTTGGCGGGGAGCTGTTTTTT; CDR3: CASSFAGGLGGELFF
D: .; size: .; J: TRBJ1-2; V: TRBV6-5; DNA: TGTGCCAGCAGTCCGACACGGAACTATGGCTACACCTTC; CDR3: CASSPTRNYGYTF
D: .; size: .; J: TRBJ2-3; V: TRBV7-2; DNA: TGTGCCAGCAGCTTAGTCCCTCGCACAGATACGCAGTATTTT; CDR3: CASSLVPRTDTQYF
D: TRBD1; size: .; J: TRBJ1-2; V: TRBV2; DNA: TGTGCCAGCAGTGATGGACAGGGCTATGGCTACACCTTC; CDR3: CASSDGQGYGYTF
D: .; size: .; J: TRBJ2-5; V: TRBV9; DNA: TGTGCCAGCAGCGTAAGGTCCACTATGGGAGAGACCCAGTACTTC; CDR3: CASSVRSTMGETQYF
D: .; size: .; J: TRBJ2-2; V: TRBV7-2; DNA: TGTGCCAGCAGCCCCCGGCAGGGCATCACCGGGGAGCTGTTTTTT; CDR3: CASSPRQGITGELFF
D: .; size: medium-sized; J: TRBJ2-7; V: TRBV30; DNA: TGTGCCTGGAGTTTGGGACATGAGCAGTACTTC; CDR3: CAWSLGHEQYF
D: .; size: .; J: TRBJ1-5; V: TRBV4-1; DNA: TGCGCCAGCAGCCTTAACAGGGACCAGCCCCAGCATTTT; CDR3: CASSLNRDQPQHF
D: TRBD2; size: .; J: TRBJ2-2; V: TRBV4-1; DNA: TGCGCCAGCAGCCAAGATTGGGGCGGGAGAGTCACCGGGGAGCTGTTTTTT; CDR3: CASSQDWGGRVTGELFF